Below are 29 T cell receptor beta chains sequenced from a single sample in a study of blood T cell repertoires in COVID-19. Measured with immunoSEQ multiplex PCR; TCRdb has only the in-frame clones, and not every one. The sample carries approximately 190,000 clones, 84% recorded once. Source material: peripheral blood. The receptors come from a woman in her sixties or seventies with active or convalescent COVID-19.

CDR3 DNA: TGTGCCAGCAGTGAACGCAGGGGAGGGAGCAATCAGCCCCAGCATTTT. Its translation is CASSERRGGSNQPQHF. The rearrangement links TRBV2 to TRBJ1-5; maybe TRBD1 (6 bases). The CDR3 has 16 amino acids. Trimming took 2 bases from V and 1 from J, leaving 12 bases between them. Germline V gene sequence: CDR1 SNHLY, CDR2 FYNNEI.

The rearrangement uses TRBV4-1 and TRBJ1-5; D gene unclear. The CDR3 runs 14 residues. In germline, CDR1 is MGHRA, CDR2 YSYEKL. V was cut by 0 bases and J by 4 bases, with 7 bases left in between. DNA for the CDR3: TGCGCCAGCAGCCAAGATACGGTGAATCAGCCCCAGCATTTT. It specifies CASSQDTVNQPQHF.

Worth noting for this clone: Other nucleotide sequences from this sample produce the same CDR3. V and J are TRBV5-1 and TRBJ2-5; 7 nucleotides match TRBD1. Germline V gives CDR1 SGHRS, CDR2 YFSETQ. This CDR3 spans 14 amino acids. The ends lost 0 bases at V and 1 base at J; junction bases unmatched: 0. This CDR3 reads CASSLDRGQETQYF. CDR3 in DNA: TGCGCCAGCAGCTTGGACAGGGGCCAAGAGACCCAGTACTTC.

The rearrangement joins TRBV9 to TRBJ2-1; 11 bases line up with TRBD1. Germline lookup yields CDR1 SGDLS and CDR2 YYNGEE. The CDR3 sequence is 16 residues long. V trimming: 4 bases; J trimming: 6 bases; junction bases outside the gene matches: 9. In DNA, the CDR3 is TGTGCCAGCAGCACCCCCGGGACAGGGGGTGTCAATGAGCAGTTCTTC. Amino acid sequence: CASSTPGTGGVNEQFF.

The V gene is TRBV5-1, the J gene TRBJ2-2; D remains unclear. V gave up 2 bases and J gave up 1 base, with 6 bases separating them. Germline V gene data show CDR1 as SGHRS and CDR2 as YFSETQ. The length of the CDR3 is 14 residues. In DNA, the CDR3 is TGCGCCAGCAGCTTTACTAAGAACACCGGGGAGCTGTTTTTT. Its protein product is CASSFTKNTGELFF.

V and J are TRBV6-5 and TRBJ2-7; 8 bases match TRBD2. CDR3 length equals 13 residues. Unmatched junction bases numbered 5, after V lost 6 bases and J lost 4 bases. Germline lookup yields CDR1 MNHEY and CDR2 SVGAGI. The CDR3 sequence is CASRGTSRYEQYF. The CDR3 DNA reads as TGTGCCAGCAGAGGGACTAGTCGGTACGAGCAGTACTTC.

The V gene is TRBV7-2, the J gene TRBJ2-3; a weak D match, TRBD2 (5 bases). Trimming took 2 bases from V and 2 from J, leaving 17 bases between them. Germline loops: CDR1 SGHTA, CDR2 FQGNSA. The CDR3 has 17 residues. CDR3 coding DNA: TGTGCCAGCAGCTTATGGAAGGTGGGAGTGAACACAGATACGCAGTATTTT. Its translation is CASSLWKVGVNTDTQYF.

This clone has only a few counts. The chain has TRBV6-5 and TRBJ2-7; maybe TRBD2 (5 bases). CDR1 is MNHEY, CDR2 SVGAGI, per germline. Trimming stripped 2 bases from V and 4 bases from J, with 12 bases between. CDR3 length equals 14 residues. CDR3 sequence: CASSYGLGKYEQYF. The DNA for the CDR3 is TGTGCCAGCAGTTACGGACTTGGCAAATACGAGCAGTACTTC.

This clone occurred a few times. The rearrangement uses TRBV27 and TRBJ1-2; possibly TRBD1 for D (5 bases). V lost 2 bases to trimming and J lost 3 bases, with 16 bases between them. In germline, CDR1 is MNHEY, CDR2 SMNVEV (reference sequence). This CDR3 is built from 16 residues. The CDR3 sequence is CASSLRPGREDYGYTF. The CDR3 coding sequence is TGTGCCAGCAGTTTAAGGCCGGGCAGGGAGGACTATGGCTACACCTTC.

This rearrangement joins TRBV5-1 to TRBJ2-5; 11 positions agree with TRBD2. The ends lost 5 bases at V and 2 bases at J; junction bases unmatched: 11. In germline, CDR1 is SGHRS, CDR2 YFSETQ. The CDR3 runs 17 residues. The DNA for the CDR3 is TGCGCCAGCAGGGGGGGGCTAGCGGGAGGCCCTCAAGAGACCCAGTACTTC. Translation: CASRGGLAGGPQETQYF.

The chain links TRBV25-1 to TRBJ1-6, with TRBD1 identical over 9 bases. The length of the CDR3 is 16 residues. Trimming cost V 8 bases and J 10 bases; bases outside gene matches: 15. The germline CDR1 and CDR2 sequences are MGHDK and SYGVNS. CDR3 in amino acids: CASVEAGQGKGSPLHF. Written as DNA, the CDR3 is TGTGCCAGCGTTGAAGCGGGACAGGGAAAAGGGTCACCCCTCCACTTT.

This chain joins TRBV9 and TRBJ1-2, with 7 bases matching TRBD1. In germline, CDR1 is SGDLS, CDR2 YYNGEE. The CDR3 length is 16 residues. V shed 3 bases, J shed 2 bases, and the junction held 10 bases outside the gene matches. In DNA form, the CDR3 reads TGTGCCAGCAGCGCAGACCAAGGGGGCATCAACTATGGCTACACCTTC. Translation gives CASSADQGGINYGYTF. The variable domain in full, completed from reference TRBV9 and TRBJ1-2, reads DSGVTQTPKHLITATGQRVTLRCSPRSGDLSVYWYQQSLDQGLQFLIQYYNGEERAKGNILERFSAQQFPDLHSELNLSSLELGDSALYFCASSADQGGINYGYTFGSGTRLTVV.

V is TRBV21-1 and J is TRBJ2-7; the listed D gene, TRBD2, was not tested against the DNA. TRBV21-1 is termed a pseudogene. The CDR3 is 17 amino acids. CDR3 region: CASSKLGRDSRTYEQYF. CDR3 bases: TGTGCCAGCAGCAAACTCGGTCGGGACTCCAGGACATACGAGCAGTACTTC.

This chain uses TRBV30 with TRBJ2-1; D is possibly TRBD2 (5 bases). The CDR3 has 14 amino acids. Trimming removed 0 bases at V and 8 bases at J, with 14 bases between. Looked up from germline, CDR1 is GTSNPN and CDR2 is SVGIG (reference sequence). CDR3 nucleotides: TGTGCCTGGAGTGTATTGCCCCCTAGCTATGAGCAGTTCTTC. Amino acids: CAWSVLPPSYEQFF.

The V and J genes are TRBV5-1 and TRBJ2-7; D possibly corresponds to TRBD2 (5 bases). Germline V gene sequence: CDR1 SGHRS, CDR2 YFSETQ. Trimming pared 4 bases from V and 2 bases from J, leaving 13 bases between. This CDR3 spans 14 amino acids. The CDR3 spells CASSRDGPAYEQYF. In DNA form, the CDR3 reads TGCGCCAGCAGCCGGGATGGGCCTGCCTACGAGCAGTACTTC.

The genes are TRBV18 and TRBJ2-7; 8 bases are shared with TRBD1. This CDR3 is 15 amino acids long. The V segment lost 2 bases and the J segment 5 bases; nucleotides outside the gene matches: 8. Per the germline V gene, CDR1 is KGHSH and CDR2 is LQKENI. The CDR3 DNA reads as TGTGCCAGCTCACCATCCATGGGGACAGGCCACGAGCAGTACTTC. This encodes CASSPSMGTGHEQYF.

The chain links TRBV2 to TRBJ2-3; 10 bases fit TRBD2. Germline V CDR1 and CDR2: SNHLY, FYNNEI. The CDR3 runs to 14 residues. With 6 bases clipped from V and 0 bases from J, the junction kept 0 bases outside the gene matches. CDR3 amino acids: CASRLAGSTDTQYF. The CDR3 bases are TGTGCCAGCAGACTAGCGGGAAGCACAGATACGCAGTATTTT.

The chain is built from TRBV11-2 and TRBJ1-3; 8 bases agree with TRBD1. V was clipped by 0 bases and J by 6 bases; unmatched bases: 16. The CDR3 loop spans 19 amino acids. CDR1 is SGHAT, CDR2 FQNNGV, per germline. The CDR3 bases are TGTGCCAGCAGCTTAGATCGGAGTCAGGGGGCCGTGGGTTTAAACACCATATATTTT. Its protein product is CASSLDRSQGAVGLNTIYF.

This chain joins TRBV27 and TRBJ2-1, with 9 positions matching TRBD1. This CDR3 contains 17 residues. V trimming: 5 bases; J trimming: 14 bases; junction bases outside the gene matches: 22. Looked up from germline, CDR1 is MNHEY and CDR2 is SMNVEV (reference sequence). CDR3 in amino acids: CASSPSRGGTGYYSEFF. CDR3 coding DNA: TGTGCCAGCAGTCCCTCCCGGGGCGGGACAGGGTACTATTCCGAGTTCTTC.

The rearrangement links TRBV25-1 to TRBJ2-5; tentative D call: TRBD1 (6 bases). V gave up 2 bases and J gave up 5 bases, with 15 bases separating them. The CDR3 is 15 amino acids. Germline V CDR1 and CDR2: MGHDK, SYGVNS. The CDR3 spells CASSEHGGRGETQYF. DNA for the CDR3: TGTGCCAGCAGTGAACACGGAGGCAGGGGTGAGACCCAGTACTTC.

The rearrangement joins TRBV6-5 to TRBJ2-3; 7 bases fit TRBD2. Germline CDR1 and CDR2: MNHEY and SVGAGI. The length of the CDR3 is 15 residues. V lost 6 bases and J lost 2; bases outside the gene matches: 8. The DNA for the CDR3 is TGTGCCAGCAGGGGAGGGTTTTATTACACAGATACGCAGTATTTT. Its translation: CASRGGFYYTDTQYF.

This clone was observed a handful of times. The chain employs TRBV9 and TRBJ2-7, with 9 bases aligning to TRBD1. CDR3 length: 15 amino acids. With V trimmed by 3 bases and J by 6 bases, 10 bases remained unmatched. Germline-derived CDR1 and CDR2 are SGDLS and YYNGEE. The CDR3 bases are TGTGCCAGCAGCGCACCGGGACAGGGTTCCCGCGAGCAGTACTTC. The encoded protein is CASSAPGQGSREQYF. Supplemented by reference TRBV9 and TRBJ2-7, the full variable domain reads DSGVTQTPKHLITATGQRVTLRCSPRSGDLSVYWYQQSLDQGLQFLIQYYNGEERAKGNILERFSAQQFPDLHSELNLSSLELGDSALYFCASSAPGQGSREQYFGPGTRLTVT.

This clone was recorded a few times. The chain joins TRBV6-4 to TRBJ1-1, with D tentatively TRBD1 (6 bases). Germline CDR1 is MRHNA and CDR2 is SNTAGT. CDR3 length: 12 amino acids. V lost 7 bases to trimming and J lost 10 bases, with 16 bases between them. The CDR3 reads CASTDRGGPAFF. DNA for the CDR3: TGTGCCAGCACCGACCGGGGGGGGCCAGCTTTCTTT.

The V call is TRBV10-3, the J call TRBJ2-3, with 8 bases lining up with TRBD2. CDR3 size: 14 residues. V dropped 10 bases and J dropped 1; count of bases not matched to a gene: 7. From germline, CDR1 is ENHRY and CDR2 SYGVKD. The CDR3 is CANSLGGGTDTQYF. The CDR3 DNA is TGTGCCAACTCCCTCGGGGGGGGCACAGATACGCAGTATTTT.

V usage is TRBV7-9 and J usage is TRBJ1-2; D unclear. CDR1 and CDR2 (germline): SEHNR, FQNEAQ (reference sequence). V shed 5 bases and J shed 5 bases, with 12 bases lying between them. The CDR3 spans 13 residues. CDR3 sequence: CASSTPGAYGYTF. The DNA for the CDR3 is TGTGCCAGCAGCACCCCGGGAGCTTATGGCTACACCTTC.

This clone was counted between two and nine times. The V call is TRBV28, the J call TRBJ2-3; possibly TRBD2 for D (6 bases). CDR3 length: 18 residues. V gave up 2 bases and J gave up 0 bases, with 18 bases separating them. Germline V gives CDR1 MDHEN, CDR2 SYDVKM. The CDR3 spells CASSLGQGGGASTDTQYF. The CDR3 DNA sequence: TGTGCCAGCAGTTTAGGGCAGGGAGGCGGTGCCAGCACAGATACGCAGTATTTT.

The chain uses TRBV20-1 and TRBJ1-2; no definite D call. V dropped 3 bases and J dropped 4 bases, with 15 bases sitting between them. Germline CDR1 and CDR2: DFQATT and SNEGSKA (reference sequence). The CDR3 covers 14 residues. Here the CDR3 DNA reads TGCAGTGCTAGTTTTTCAGCGGGCAGCTATGGCTACACCTTC. Translating gives CSASFSAGSYGYTF.

V and J are TRBV6-5 and TRBJ1-6; D not certain. This CDR3 comprises 15 residues. V dropped 9 bases and J dropped 5 bases, with 17 bases sitting between them. The V gene's germline CDR1 is MNHEY and CDR2 SVGAGI. For the CDR3, the DNA is TGTGCCAGTTTGAGTTGGGAGGCGCATAATTCACCCCTCCACTTT. Translating gives CASLSWEAHNSPLHF.

The genes are TRBV5-6 and TRBJ2-1; 9 bases map to TRBD1. The germline V gene has CDR1 SGHDT and CDR2 YYEEEE. Germline trimming cut 2 bases from V and 5 bases from J; bases unmatched to any gene: 5. This CDR3 contains 15 residues. DNA of the CDR3: TGTGCCAGCAGCTTCTGGGACAGGGTTCACAATGAGCAGTTCTTC. Translation: CASSFWDRVHNEQFF.